This paragraph reports one T cell receptor beta chain. As yet, its antigen is unknown. Profiled with immunoSEQ multiplex PCR; TCRdb holds only in-frame clones, not every one. The data hold roughly 2,300,000 clones, with approximately 90% observed a single time. The study enrolled healthy HIV-negative adults without recent acute infections or vaccinations as donors. The V end was cut by 0 bases, the J end by 6 bases, with 12 bases between. CDR3 length: 15 amino acids. Germline V gene lookup returns CDR1 SGHNT and CDR2 YYREEE (reference sequence). This entry belongs to a study of shared clonotypes between healthy human individuals. Study background: Every donor yielded three CD4 naive, three CD4 memory, two CD8 naive and one CD8 memory plate. Study-level points and caveats: In the sorted subsets, rarefaction showed sequencing was incomplete despite large depth. Relative to memory subsets, naive subsets generally showed larger estimated richness.

This receptor was obtained from a man between 18 and 29 years old in good health. Some clones in this sample may be carry-over from other donors' samples. Input material: naive CD4+ T cells from PBMCs. Subset noted: CD45RA+ positively selected. This chain connects TRBV5-4 to TRBJ1-4; D ambiguous. CDR3 nucleotides: TGTGCCAGCAGCTTGGGACCGGCTCTCCATGAAAAACTGTTTTTT. Protein: CASSLGPALHEKLFF.